A selection of T cell receptor beta chains follows, all from one sample in a study of HIV-infected patients and healthy controls. TCRdb reprocessed the 5' RACE reads via MiXCR and lists one record per CDR3 protein. The table records 15,000 to 20,000 distinct CDR3 sequences, about 8.3% of them present only once. Sequenced: blood. Source of these receptors: an adult in good health. The CDR3 runs from the conserved cysteine through the conserved F or W. The D gene is left open where the match is weak. Size tells how often a clone was seen (once, few, many) or the class of an expanded clone, and some rows leave it out.

TRBJ2-7	TRBD1	TRBV20-1	many	CSARYILSYRDRLLSYEQYF	TGCAGTGCTAGATACATCCTCAGTTACCGGGACAGGCTTCTTTCCTACGAGCAGTACTTC
TRBJ2-3	TRBD1	TRBV29-1	many	CSVERGQSDTQYF	TGCAGCGTTGAGAGGGGACAGTCAGATACGCAGTATTTT
TRBJ2-2	.	TRBV11-2	many	CASSLESTGELFF	TGTGCCAGCAGCTTGGAAAGTACCGGGGAGCTGTTTTTT
TRBJ2-3	TRBD2	TRBV20-1	medium-sized	CSAGKTSVRGTDTQYF	TGCAGTGCTGGAAAGACTAGCGTTCGGGGCACAGATACGCAGTATTTT
TRBJ2-5	TRBD2	TRBV20-1	many	CSARGTETNRGPLAGPEETQYF	TGCAGTGCTAGAGGGACTGAAACGAACAGGGGACCGCTAGCGGGGCCGGAAGAGACCCAGTACTTC
TRBJ1-5	.	TRBV5-4	many	CASSLGGRGQPQHF	TGTGCCAGCAGCCTAGGGGGGCGAGGTCAGCCCCAGCATTTT
TRBJ2-2	TRBD2	TRBV6-6	.	CASSYWRGDTGELFF	TGTGCCAGCAGTTATTGGCGGGGGGACACCGGGGAGCTGTTTTTT
TRBJ2-6	TRBD1	TRBV6-2/TRBV6-3	many	CASSRQGNVLTF	TGTGCCAGCAGCCGACAGGGCAACGTCCTGACTTTC
TRBJ2-5	TRBD2	TRBV20-1	many	CSAKSLAGGFQETQYF	TGCAGTGCCAAATCTCTAGCGGGAGGGTTCCAAGAGACCCAGTACTTC
TRBJ2-1	TRBD2	TRBV27	medium-sized	CASSSPQGGRYNEQFF	TGTGCCAGCAGTTCCCCACAAGGCGGGAGATACAATGAGCAGTTCTTC
TRBJ2-7	TRBD2	TRBV28	many	CASSFGPPGGVYEQYF	TGTGCCAGCAGTTTTGGGCCCCCGGGAGGTGTCTACGAGCAGTACTTC
TRBJ2-1	TRBD2	TRBV29-1	.	CSGRGGLAGVREQFF	TGCAGCGGCCGAGGAGGTCTAGCGGGAGTCCGTGAGCAGTTCTTC
TRBJ1-2	.	TRBV6-1	many	CASSAWWAAPRYGYTF	TGTGCCAGCAGTGCCTGGTGGGCAGCTCCGCGGTATGGCTACACCTTC
TRBJ2-3	.	TRBV20-1	many	CSARGARSQYF	TGCAGTGCCAGGGGGGCAAGATCGCAGTATTTT
TRBJ2-6	.	TRBV5-6	.	CASSFGVAGANVLTF	TGTGCCAGCAGCTTCGGGGTGGCCGGGGCCAACGTCCTGACTTTC
TRBJ2-7	TRBD1	TRBV29-1	many	CSVIPITGVDSYEQYF	TGCAGCGTCATACCAATTACAGGGGTCGACTCCTACGAGCAGTACTTC
TRBJ1-2	TRBD1	TRBV7-2	many	CASSGQGIYGYTF	TGTGCCAGTTCGGGACAGGGAATCTATGGCTACACCTTC
TRBJ2-7	TRBD1	TRBV7-9	medium-sized	CASSAGQGVYEQYF	TGTGCCAGCAGCGCGGGACAGGGGGTCTACGAGCAGTACTTC
TRBJ2-7	.	TRBV6-5	many	CASNSDREYEQYF	TGTGCCAGCAATAGTGACCGGGAGTACGAGCAGTACTTC
TRBJ2-3	.	TRBV9	many	CASSVLSSSTDTQYF	TGTGCCAGCAGCGTCCTGAGCTCTAGCACAGATACGCAGTATTTT
TRBJ1-1	.	TRBV29-1	.	CSVVRGSTEAFF	TGCAGCGTTGTCCGTGGGAGCACTGAAGCTTTCTTT
TRBJ2-6	.	TRBV29-1	many	CSVVPGSGANVLTF	TGCAGCGTTGTTCCCGGGTCTGGGGCCAACGTCCTGACTTTC
TRBJ2-7	TRBD2	TRBV7-2	many	CASSSSLAAKLQPSLYEQYF	TGTGCCAGCAGCTCCTCACTAGCGGCAAAGCTCCAACCCTCACTCTACGAGCAGTACTTC
TRBJ2-1	.	TRBV20-1	many	CSARDLARKFGGNEQFF	TGCAGTGCTAGAGATTTGGCCAGAAAGTTTGGCGGCAATGAGCAGTTCTTC
TRBJ2-5	TRBD1	TRBV29-1	medium-sized	CSAGQERETQYF	TGCAGCGCCGGACAGGAGAGAGAGACCCAGTACTTC
TRBJ2-3	TRBD2	TRBV5-8	many	CASGRGSTDTQYF	TGTGCCAGCGGGAGGGGTAGCACAGATACGCAGTATTTT
TRBJ1-5	.	TRBV11-1	many	CASSLSFGPGQPQHF	TGTGCCAGCAGCTTAAGTTTTGGGCCGGGGCAGCCCCAGCATTTT
TRBJ1-1	TRBD1	TRBV18	.	CASSSQPGQGVTEAFF	TGTGCCAGCTCATCACAACCGGGACAGGGAGTCACTGAAGCTTTCTTT
TRBJ1-2	.	TRBV2	medium-sized	CASSSPGHQSYGYTF	TGTGCCAGCAGTTCCCCGGGACACCAAAGCTATGGCTACACCTTC
TRBJ2-1	.	TRBV20-1	few	CSARDIGSSYNEQFF	TGCAGTGCTAGAGATATAGGGAGCTCCTACAATGAGCAGTTCTTC
TRBJ2-7	.	TRBV27	.	CASSFFGGGGVYEQYF	TGTGCCAGCAGTTTTTTCGGCGGAGGGGGCGTCTACGAGCAGTACTTC
TRBJ2-5	.	TRBV4-1	many	CASSQWGGGPNWETQYF	TGCGCCAGCAGCCAATGGGGGGGGGGGCCGAATTGGGAGACCCAGTACTTC
TRBJ2-3	.	TRBV29-1	medium-sized	CSVQRQADTQYF	TGCAGCGTTCAGAGACAGGCCGATACGCAGTATTTT
TRBJ2-1	TRBD2	TRBV6-5	many	CASSYAISGRVAYNEQFF	TGTGCCAGCAGTTACGCCATAAGCGGGAGGGTAGCGTACAATGAGCAGTTCTTC
TRBJ1-4	.	TRBV20-1	medium-sized	CSARTGWGREKLFF	TGCAGTGCCCGGACCGGGTGGGGAAGAGAAAAACTGTTTTTT
TRBJ2-5	.	TRBV4-1	many	CASSQTQDSQETQYF	TGCGCCAGCAGCCAAACCCAGGACAGCCAAGAGACCCAGTACTTC
TRBJ1-5	.	TRBV7-9	many	CASSSSTVINQPQHF	TGTGCCAGCAGCTCATCGACCGTTATTAATCAGCCCCAGCATTTT
TRBJ2-3	TRBD2	TRBV12-3/TRBV12-4	many	CASSLLRGTTDTQYF	TGTGCCAGCAGTTTATTGCGGGGGACCACAGATACGCAGTATTTT
TRBJ1-2	.	TRBV11-2	many	CASSLSAGYGYTF	TGTGCCAGCAGCTTGTCGGCAGGCTATGGCTACACCTTC
TRBJ1-3	.	TRBV5-1	many	CASSLASSGNTIYF	TGCGCCAGCAGCTTGGCATCCTCTGGAAACACCATATATTTT
TRBJ1-6	.	TRBV28	many	CASSLRTQWGNSPLHF	TGTGCCAGCAGTTTAAGGACTCAATGGGGGAATTCACCCCTCCACTTT
TRBJ1-5	TRBD1	TRBV24-1	many	CATTNRGNQPQHF	TGTGCCACCACAAACAGGGGGAATCAGCCCCAGCATTTT
TRBJ2-3	.	TRBV11-2	few	CASSLVASPVDTQYF	TGTGCCAGCAGCTTAGTTGCTAGCCCCGTGGATACGCAGTATTTT